This TCR beta chain was sequenced for a study of blood T cell repertoires in COVID-19. Germline CDR1 reads SGHRS; CDR2 reads YFSETQ. V was pared by 0 bases and J by 7 bases, with 11 bases between. This CDR3 spans 13 amino acids. Generated by immunoSEQ multiplex PCR, the TCRdb table keeps only in-frame clones and is missing some. This table holds about 480,000 clones, around 87% found once. The sample comprised PBMCs or T cells enriched from blood (not recorded which). This receptor was obtained from a woman between 35 and 50 years old who had recovered from COVID-19. The chain uses TRBV5-1 and TRBJ2-7; D remains ambiguous. CDR3 residues: CASSLGPIREQYF. CDR3 DNA: TGCGCCAGCAGCTTGGGCCCGATACGGGAGCAGTACTTC.